This TCR beta chain derives from a study of blood T cell repertoires in COVID-19 (dated by TCRdb to about 2020). Notes on the research overall: The collaborator samples originated in the United States, Italy and Spain and spanned the acute and convalescent phases of COVID-19. The prospective study material was composed of cDNA or gDNA derived from T cells, B-cell-depleted T cells, or PBMCs. The dataset comprised deeply sampled blood TCRbeta repertoires from subjects exposed to, actively infected with, or recovered from COVID-19. The repertoires were released in a freely available public database meant as a resource for research on the immune response to SARS-CoV-2. Samples came from the ongoing ImmuneRACE study (first 160 participants) plus 1,254 subjects from 6 global collaborators. Sample metadata almost always included a de-identified subject ID, COVID-19 status, age in years and sex. Where available, HLA class I and class II types were taken from metadata supplied by the sample provider and were not determined by assay-based typing.

About this clone: The target of this receptor is not known. No much larger clone exists at a distance of one base, and base qualities are not known.

The germline V gene sets CDR1 to ENHRY and CDR2 to SYGVKD. The CDR3 contains 12 residues, cysteine and phenylalanine counted. The sequence is cut down to CDR3 DNA, 36 bases in frame from base 1. Trimming removed 6 bases from V and 5 bases from J, leaving 8 bases between the germline ends. Each collaborating institution followed its own protocols to collect whole blood in K2EDTA tubes. For TCRbeta analysis, collaborator samples were shipped as frozen whole blood, as isolated PBMCs, or as DNA extracted from either sample type. What the authors observed across the whole study: How much clinical and demographic metadata was included differed by source and by participant, and the metadata was provided uncurated.

The immunoSEQ Assay, a bias-controlled multiplex PCR, was used to amplify TCRbeta CDR3 regions from genomic DNA. For the original study's pipeline: The number of nucleated cells in each sample was estimated from the amplification of reference gene primers within the assay. To quantify the absolute abundance of each unique TCRbeta CDR3 rearrangement, sequence reads were collapsed and filtered. Productive Simpson clonality was computed per sample as the square root of Simpson's diversity index over productive rearrangements. TCRdb mirrors the immuneACCESS table, restricted to in-frame sequences. Some clones are absent from its copies; in checked studies, under half trace to an unresolved V gene, and the reason for the others is unknown. Clone size and the V and J calls come from that table; the DNA yielded D and trimming. The sample table holds 200,000 to 250,000 clones, of which over 65% were seen once. The ten largest clones take up 2.6% of the sample.

The origin of this receptor is a woman aged 70 to 79 with active or convalescent COVID-19. The chain is assembled from TRBV10-3 and TRBJ2-1; no D gene is confidently identified. Material for sequencing was peripheral blood. CDR3 region: CAISEQDNEQFF. The nucleotide sequence is TGTGCCATCAGCGAGCAGGACAATGAGCAGTTCTTC.